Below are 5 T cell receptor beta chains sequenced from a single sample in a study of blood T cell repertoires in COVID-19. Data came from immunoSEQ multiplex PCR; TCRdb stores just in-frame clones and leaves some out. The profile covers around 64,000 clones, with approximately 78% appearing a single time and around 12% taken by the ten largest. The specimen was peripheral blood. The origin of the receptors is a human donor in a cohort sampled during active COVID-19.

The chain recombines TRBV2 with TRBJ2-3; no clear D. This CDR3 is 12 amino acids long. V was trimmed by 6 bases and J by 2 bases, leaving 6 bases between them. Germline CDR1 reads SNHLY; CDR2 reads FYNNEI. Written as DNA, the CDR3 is TGTGCCAGCAGCAGCGACACAGATACGCAGTATTTT. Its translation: CASSSDTDTQYF.

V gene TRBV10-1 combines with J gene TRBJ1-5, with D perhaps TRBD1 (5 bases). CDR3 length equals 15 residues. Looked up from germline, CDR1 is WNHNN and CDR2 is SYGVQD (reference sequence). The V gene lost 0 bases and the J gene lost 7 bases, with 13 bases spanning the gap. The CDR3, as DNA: TGCGCCAGCAGTGAGTCGCCGTCGGGGGAGCAGCCCCAGCATTTT. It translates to CASSESPSGEQPQHF.

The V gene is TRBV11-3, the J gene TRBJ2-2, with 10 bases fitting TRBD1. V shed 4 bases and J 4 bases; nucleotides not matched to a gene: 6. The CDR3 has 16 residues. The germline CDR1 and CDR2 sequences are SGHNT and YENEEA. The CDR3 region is CASSSRGQGITGELFF. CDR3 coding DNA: TGTGCCAGCAGCTCCCGGGGACAGGGGATCACCGGGGAGCTGTTTTTT.

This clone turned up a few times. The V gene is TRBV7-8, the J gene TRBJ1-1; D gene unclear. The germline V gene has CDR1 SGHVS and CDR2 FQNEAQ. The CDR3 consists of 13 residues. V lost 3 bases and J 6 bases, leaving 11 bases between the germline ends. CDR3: CASSLGWASEAFF. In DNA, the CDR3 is TGTGCCAGCAGCTTGGGTTGGGCGTCTGAAGCTTTCTTT.

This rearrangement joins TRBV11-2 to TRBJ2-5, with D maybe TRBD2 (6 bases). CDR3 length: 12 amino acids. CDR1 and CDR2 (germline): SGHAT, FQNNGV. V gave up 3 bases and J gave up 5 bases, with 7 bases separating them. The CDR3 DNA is TGTGCCAGCAGCTTTGGGGGGGAGACCCAGTACTTC. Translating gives CASSFGGETQYF.